This TCR beta chain derives from a study of response to subunit inactivated influenza vaccine. The V gene end was trimmed by 5 bases and the J gene end by 3 bases; junction bases not matched to a gene: 9. Germline CDR1 SGHVS, CDR2 FQNEAQ. The CDR3 runs to 16 residues. This clonotype was detected ten times or more. In TCRdb, the RT-PCR reads were re-called with MiXCR into one record per CDR3 protein. This table has around 490,000 distinct CDR3 sequences, less than 10% appearing once. The specimen was PBMCs from blood, collected around 25 months after vaccination. The sequence was collected from a man in his fifties or sixties who received an inactivated influenza vaccine. The chain combines TRBV7-8 with TRBJ2-7, with 11 bases aligning to TRBD2. The CDR3 reads CASSPRLAGNHYEQYF. The CDR3 DNA reads TGTGCCAGCAGCCCGCGACTAGCGGGGAACCACTACGAGCAGTACTTC.